The 15 T cell receptor beta chains listed next were all sequenced from one sample in a study of T cells in Graves' hyperthyroidism and ophthalmopathy. Using RNA transcripts as the source, TCR beta CDR3 regions were amplified. The HTBI set primed first-round TCR CDR3 RT-PCR. From the multiplex PCR reads, TCRdb called clonotypes with MiXCR, one entry per CDR3 protein. The data show over 200,000 distinct CDR3 sequences, more than 12% seen once. Sequenced material: blood. These receptors all come from a middle-aged woman with Graves' hyperthyroidism that later progressed to Graves' ophthalmopathy.

This clonotype was seen repeatedly, ten times or more. The V gene is TRBV2, the J gene TRBJ2-5; 11 bases map to TRBD2. Germline lookup yields CDR1 SNHLY and CDR2 FYNNEI. The V gene end was trimmed by 5 bases and the J gene end by 1 base; junction bases not matched to a gene: 3. This CDR3 region has 15 residues. The CDR3 DNA follows: TGTGCCAGCAGTTCCGGGACTAGCGGCCAAGAGACCCAGTACTTC. Amino acids: CASSSGTSGQETQYF.

The V gene is TRBV7-9, the J gene TRBJ1-3; possibly TRBD1 for D (6 bases). CDR1 and CDR2 (germline): SEHNR, FQNEAQ (reference sequence). V was clipped by 7 bases and J by 0 bases, with 16 bases between them. This CDR3 is built from 16 residues. CDR3 loop: CASNPGPGDSGNTIYF. CDR3 nucleotides: TGTGCCAGCAACCCCGGGCCAGGGGACTCTGGAAACACCATATATTTT.

The V and J genes are TRBV19 and TRBJ1-5; 7 nucleotides align to TRBD1. The ends lost 5 bases at V and 4 bases at J; junction bases unmatched: 11. The germline gives CDR1 LNHDA, CDR2 SQIVND (reference sequence). There are 16 residues in the CDR3. The CDR3 region has the DNA TGTGCCAGTAGTGTCGGGACAGCCGGCTTGAATCAGCCCCAGCATTTT. This gives the protein CASSVGTAGLNQPQHF.

This clonotype was picked up many times. This sequence joins TRBV19 and TRBJ2-1, with D unclear. The CDR3 extends over 15 amino acids. Germline CDR1 LNHDA, CDR2 SQIVND (reference sequence). Trimming left V 3 bases short and J 2 bases short, with 11 bases between. The CDR3 region is CASSISPPTYNEQFF. CDR3 nucleotides: TGTGCCAGTAGTATCTCCCCTCCTACCTACAATGAGCAGTTCTTC.

This clonotype was detected ten times or more. The chain combines TRBV9 with TRBJ2-2; 7 bases align to TRBD2. CDR1 and CDR2 (germline): SGDLS, YYNGEE. There are 17 residues in the CDR3. J gave up 1 base and V 3 bases, and 9 bases lay outside the gene matches. For the CDR3, the DNA is TGTGCCAGCAGCGGGAGGGAGCTAGCGGTGAACACCGGGGAGCTGTTTTTT. Encoded protein: CASSGRELAVNTGELFF.

This clonotype has ten or more counts. This rearrangement joins TRBV11-2 to TRBJ2-7; 7 bases fit TRBD2. J was trimmed by 2 bases and V by 9 bases; bases with no gene match: 10. Germline V gene sequence: CDR1 SGHAT, CDR2 FQNNGV. The CDR3 totals 14 residues. The CDR3 nucleotides are TGTGCCAGTTCGGGAGGAACTATAACCTACGAGCAGTACTTC. Protein product: CASSGGTITYEQYF.

This clonotype appeared a single time. This rearrangement joins TRBV7-9 to TRBJ2-5; unclear D gene. V gave up 4 bases and J gave up 0 bases, with 9 bases separating them. The germline CDR1 and CDR2 sequences are SEHNR and FQNEAQ (reference sequence). CDR3 length: 14 residues. The CDR3 sequence: CASSSAEYQETQYF. The CDR3 region has the DNA TGTGCCAGCAGCTCCGCCGAGTACCAAGAGACCCAGTACTTC.

Ten or more counts support this clonotype. The chain employs TRBV9 and TRBJ2-7; no firm D call. Germline lookup yields CDR1 SGDLS and CDR2 YYNGEE. Between the trimmed V and J ends, which lost 2 bases and 3 bases, there was a span of 9 bases. The CDR3 totals 13 residues. The CDR3 bases are TGTGCCAGCAGCGTGACTTATGGCTACGAGCAGTACTTC. Its translation is CASSVTYGYEQYF.

This clonotype was seen ten or more times. The rearrangement uses TRBV28 and TRBJ1-1; D is undetermined. The V end lost 0 bases, the J end lost 1 base, and 12 bases lay between the germline ends. Germline V gives CDR1 MDHEN, CDR2 SYDVKM. The CDR3 spans 16 residues. CDR3 amino acids: CASSLWQRGPNTEAFF. DNA for the CDR3: TGTGCCAGCAGTTTATGGCAGAGAGGACCGAACACTGAAGCTTTCTTT.

This chain connects TRBV12-3 or TRBV12-4 to TRBJ2-1; possible D gene TRBD2, 7 bases. V was clipped by 5 bases and J by 2 bases, with 22 bases between them. This CDR3 is 18 amino acids long. The DNA for the CDR3 is TGTGCCAGCAGTCCAAAGGGGGGGGGGAGGGCCCCCTACAATGAGCAGTTCTTC. Translated, it gives CASSPKGGGRAPYNEQFF.

This clonotype has ten or more counts. This sequence joins TRBV7-3 and TRBJ2-1; 8 bases are shared with TRBD2. This CDR3 contains 16 residues. The V segment lost 2 bases and the J segment 7 bases; nucleotides outside the gene matches: 10. The germline V gene has CDR1 SGHTA and CDR2 FQGTGA. CDR3 sequence reads: CASSLGVSGRENEQFF. The CDR3 DNA is TGTGCCAGCAGCTTAGGGGTCAGCGGGAGAGAGAATGAGCAGTTCTTC.

This clonotype occurred many times. The V and J genes are TRBV2 and TRBJ2-7, with D tentatively TRBD2 (5 bases). The V and J ends lost 1 base and 2 bases respectively, with 9 bases between them. The CDR3 runs to 14 residues. The germline gives CDR1 SNHLY, CDR2 FYNNEI. The CDR3 bases are TGTGCCAGCAGTGAAGGACTATTCACCTACGAGCAGTACTTC. Its protein product is CASSEGLFTYEQYF.

This clonotype showed up many times. The CDR3 DNA follows: TGTGCCAGCAGTTACTCGACGGGTATTCCCGGGGAGCTGTTTTTT. Translated, it gives CASSYSTGIPGELFF. The V gene is TRBV6-5, the J gene TRBJ2-2; D unclear. This CDR3 has 15 amino acids. V was pared by 0 bases and J by 6 bases, with 11 bases between. The germline CDR1 and CDR2 sequences are MNHEY and SVGAGI.

This rearrangement joins TRBV5-1 to TRBJ2-7; 8 bases line up with TRBD1. V shed 6 bases, J shed 3 bases, and the junction held 11 bases outside the gene matches. Germline CDR1 SGHRS, CDR2 YFSETQ. This CDR3 has 15 residues. The CDR3 region is CASTPHQTGGYEQYF. The DNA of the CDR3 is TGCGCCAGCACCCCCCATCAAACAGGGGGCTACGAGCAGTACTTC.

Many counts were recorded for this clonotype. This chain joins TRBV27 and TRBJ1-5; TRBD1 is a possible D gene (5 bases). Germline V lookup: CDR1 MNHEY, CDR2 SMNVEV (reference sequence). The CDR3 loop spans 14 amino acids. V lost 6 bases, J lost 7 bases, and 16 bases lay in between. DNA for the CDR3: TGTGCCAGCAGCTTAACAGGAAAGTTACAGCCCCAGCATTTT. It translates to CASSLTGKLQPQHF.